These T cell receptor beta chains were read from a single sample in a study of blood T cell repertoires in COVID-19. Clones were sequenced by immunoSEQ multiplex PCR, and TCRdb holds only the in-frame ones, with some missing. Here the sample spans 75,000 to 100,000 clones, around 90% being singletons. Sequences were obtained from peripheral blood. These receptor sequences come from a man in his sixties with acute or convalescent COVID-19. Both conserved end residues are part of each CDR3. The D gene is left open where the match is weak. Only part of the rows carry a size: once, few, many, or a class if the clone is expanded.

j_call | v_call | clone_size | d_call | cdr3_nt | cdr3_aa
TRBJ2-5 | TRBV2 | - | TRBD1 | TGTGCCAGCAGTGAATTGGTGACAGGGGTCAATCCTAAGTACTTC | CASSELVTGVNPKYF
TRBJ2-6 | TRBV5-4 | - | TRBD1 | TGTGCCAGCAGCCCCTCAGGGGGCGCTGGGGCCAACGTCCTGACTTTC | CASSPSGGAGANVLTF
TRBJ1-4 | TRBV3-1/TRBV3-2 | - | TRBD1 | TGTGCCAGCAGCCAAGCAGGGGGCGGTGAAAAACTGTTTTTT | CASSQAGGGEKLFF
TRBJ2-3 | TRBV24-1 | - | TRBD2 | TGTGCCACCAGTGATCAAGCAAAGGCGGGGGGCTCTCGGGCGCATACGCAGTATTTT | CATSDQAKAGGSRAHTQYF
TRBJ2-1 | TRBV21-1 | once | - | TGTGCCAGCAGCAAAGAGAGGCGGCAGCCTGACAATGAGCAGTTCTTC | CASSKERRQPDNEQFF
TRBJ2-7 | TRBV27 | - | - | TGTGCCAGCAGCTTATACCTCCTACCACTATACGAGCAGTACTTC | CASSLYLLPLYEQYF
TRBJ2-1 | TRBV6-2/TRBV6-3 | - | TRBD2 | TGTGCCAGCAGTCTGACCGGGACTAGCTCCTACAATGAGCAGTTCTTC | CASSLTGTSSYNEQFF
TRBJ2-5 | TRBV19 | - | TRBD1 | TGTGCCAGTAGTATGGGACAGGGGGGCGAGACCCAGTACTTC | CASSMGQGGETQYF
TRBJ1-2 | TRBV2 | once | - | TGTGCCAGCAGCCTCGGAGGCAACTATGGCTACACCTTC | CASSLGGNYGYTF
TRBJ2-1 | TRBV13 | - | - | TGTGCCAGCACCCCCAGGGGGGCGAGAAATGAGCAGTTCTTC | CASTPRGARNEQFF
TRBJ1-2 | TRBV2 | - | - | TGTGCCAGCAACGGACAGATAATAGGTTATGGCTACACCTTC | CASNGQIIGYGYTF
TRBJ2-2 | TRBV10-1 | - | - | TGCGCCAGCAGTGTGAGCCCGAACACCGGGGAGCTGTTTTTT | CASSVSPNTGELFF
TRBJ2-3 | TRBV4-3 | - | TRBD2 | TGCGCCAGCAGCCAAACTAGCGGGGGGGCCGAAGATACGCAGTATTTT | CASSQTSGGAEDTQYF
TRBJ2-7 | TRBV10-1 | few | TRBD1 | TGCGCCAGCAGAACAGGGGAGGAGCAGTACTTC | CASRTGEEQYF
TRBJ2-5 | TRBV7-8 | once | TRBD2 | TGTGCCAGCAGCCCTAAGCGGGGGGGGGAATGGGAGACCCAGTACTTC | CASSPKRGGEWETQYF
TRBJ1-1 | TRBV18 | - | - | TGTGCCAGCTCACCATCCGTCGGGGGGCGGCTGAACACTGAAGCTTTCTTT | CASSPSVGGRLNTEAFF
TRBJ1-6 | TRBV6-2/TRBV6-3 | - | - | TGTGCCAGCAGTTACTCGGGGGCGTCACCCCTCCACTTT | CASSYSGASPLHF
TRBJ2-5 | TRBV2 | - | - | TGTGCCAGCCGTACAAATCTCCTTGAGACCCAGTACTTC | CASRTNLLETQYF
TRBJ2-1 | TRBV5-1 | - | - | TGCGCCAGCAGCCCGGACAGTAACAATGAGCAGTTCTTC | CASSPDSNNEQFF
TRBJ1-2 | TRBV18 | - | TRBD1 | TGTGCCAGCTCACCACGGGACAGGGGTGGCTACACCTTC | CASSPRDRGGYTF
TRBJ2-3 | TRBV28 | - | - | TGTGCCAGCAGTTTATCCTCTAGCACAGATACGCAGTATTTT | CASSLSSSTDTQYF